This T cell receptor beta chain was documented in a study of spatial heterogeneity in lung cancer. The wider study: Alpha-chain sequences were consistently detected less often than beta-chain sequences. Overall study results and limits: The study found ubiquitous expanded tumor TCRs in blood more at resection than follow-up.

TCRdb re-called the 5' RACE reads with MiXCR, one entry per CDR3 protein. Among around 26,000 distinct CDR3 sequences, 6.9% were seen once, and the ten largest hold around an eighth. The time point: sample taken at primary tumor resection. Whole RNA came from tumor, nontumor lung or frozen PBMC and was sequenced without being sorted. Donation came from 70 or so patients with untreated early-stage non-small cell lung cancer. Between the trimmed V and J ends, which lost 2 bases and 7 bases, there was a span of 12 bases. Germline CDR1 DFQATT, CDR2 SNEGSKA (reference sequence). The CDR3 covers 13 residues. This clonotype was recorded a few times. The antigen remains undetermined.

This specimen consisted of PBMCs, obtained at surgery. The TCR comes from a male donor with early-stage non-small cell lung cancer. This chain joins TRBV20-1 and TRBJ2-1; D is ambiguous. CDR3: CSARRGSANEQFF. Here the CDR3 DNA reads TGCAGTGCTAGACGAGGTTCGGCGAATGAGCAGTTCTTC.